Below, 23 T cell receptor beta chains from the same sample are listed, as sequenced in a study of blood T cell repertoires in COVID-19 (dated by TCRdb to 2018 to 2020). Library method: the immunoSEQ multiplex PCR assay. TCRdb took over this immuneACCESS table, retaining in-frame rearrangements with V and J assigned. Such tables are incomplete; in checked studies, under half of the missing clones stem from an unresolved V gene, and the remainder is unexplained. The sample table lists about 210,000 clones, about 85% of them with a count of one. Approximately 1.8% of the sample lies in the top ten. Input material: peripheral blood. These receptors were taken from a man between 65 and 80 years old with acute or convalescent COVID-19.

A single count supports this clone. The rearrangement uses TRBV5-5 and TRBJ2-7; D possibly corresponds to TRBD2 (6 bases). The CDR3 totals 14 residues. V was trimmed by 3 bases and J by 2 bases, leaving 12 bases between them. The germline V gene has CDR1 SGHKS and CDR2 YYEKEE (reference sequence). CDR3 DNA: TGTGCCAGCAGCTCCGTGGGGGGAACCTACGAGCAGTACTTC. Its translation is CASSSVGGTYEQYF.

The chain has TRBV5-1 and TRBJ1-1, with D possibly TRBD1 on 5 matching bases. The germline V gene has CDR1 SGHRS and CDR2 YFSETQ. Trimming took off 4 bases at V and 3 bases at J, with 10 bases between the two ends. The CDR3 consists of 13 residues. CDR3 region: CASSGARDTEAFF. The CDR3 DNA reads as TGCGCCAGCAGCGGGGCCAGAGACACTGAAGCTTTCTTT.

This chain uses TRBV9 with TRBJ2-2; TRBD2 matches 9 bases. Germline V gene lookup returns CDR1 SGDLS and CDR2 YYNGEE. This CDR3 region has 16 residues. The V and J ends lost 1 base and 4 bases, in that order; junction bases with no gene match: 5. In nucleotides, the CDR3 is TGTGCCAGCAGCGTACACCAAGCGGGAGGCACCGGGGAGCTGTTTTTT. Encoded protein: CASSVHQAGGTGELFF.

The V gene is TRBV30, the J gene TRBJ1-4; possible D gene TRBD1, 5 bases. Trimming removed 0 bases at V and 6 bases at J, with 11 bases between. This CDR3 is 14 amino acids long. The V gene's germline CDR1 is GTSNPN and CDR2 SVGIG (reference sequence). The CDR3 sequence: CAWSVWGRDEKLFF. CDR3 DNA: TGTGCCTGGAGTGTGTGGGGCAGGGATGAAAAACTGTTTTTT.

The V call is TRBV18, the J call TRBJ2-3; D ambiguous. The CDR3 is made up of 11 amino acids. The V gene's germline CDR1 is KGHSH and CDR2 LQKENI. V lost 8 bases to trimming and J lost 4 bases, with 7 bases between them. The CDR3: CASLAADTQYF. The DNA for the CDR3 is TGTGCCAGCCTCGCGGCAGATACGCAGTATTTT. The full variable domain, in which reference TRBV18 and TRBJ2-3 provide the parts outside the CDR3, is NAGVMQNPRHLVRRRGQEARLRCSPMKGHSHVYWYRQLPEEGLKFMVYLQKENIIDESGMPKERFSAEFPKEGPSILRIQQVVRGDSAAYFCASLAADTQYFGPGTRLTVL.

The V and J genes are TRBV13 and TRBJ1-5; D is uncertain. Trimming left V 0 bases short and J 11 bases short, with 8 bases between. Germline V gene data show CDR1 as PRHDT and CDR2 as FYEKMQ (reference sequence). The CDR3 sequence is 12 residues long. The CDR3 nucleotides read TGTGCCAGCAGCTTAGGCGGGCGGGCCCAGCATTTT. Its protein product is CASSLGGRAQHF.

V and J are TRBV6-1 and TRBJ1-5; 7 nucleotides line up with TRBD1. Germline V gene sequence: CDR1 MNHNS, CDR2 SASEGT. This CDR3 comprises 15 residues. Germline trimming cut 2 bases from V and 5 bases from J; bases unmatched to any gene: 6. The CDR3 here is CASSEPWDSYQPQHF. Written as DNA, the CDR3 is TGTGCCAGCAGTGAACCATGGGACAGTTATCAGCCCCAGCATTTT.

V usage is TRBV6-5 and J usage is TRBJ2-7; 7 nucleotides match TRBD2. Germline lookup yields CDR1 MNHEY and CDR2 SVGAGI. V lost 0 bases and J lost 1; bases outside the gene matches: 3. There are 15 residues in the CDR3. The chain's CDR3 is CASSYSSGLSYEQYF. The CDR3 nucleotides are TGTGCCAGCAGTTACTCTAGCGGGTTATCCTACGAGCAGTACTTC.

This clone was detected a few times. The V and J genes are TRBV2 and TRBJ2-3, with D maybe TRBD2 (6 bases). This CDR3 has 15 amino acids. CDR1 and CDR2 from the germline V gene are SNHLY and FYNNEI. Trimming cost V 6 bases and J 2 bases, with 15 bases left between them. The CDR3 sequence: CASRRPGAFTDTQYF. DNA for the CDR3: TGTGCCAGCAGGCGTCCGGGAGCGTTCACAGATACGCAGTATTTT. The full variable domain, in which reference TRBV2 and TRBJ2-3 provide the parts outside the CDR3, is EPEVTQTPSHQVTQMGQEVILRCVPISNHLYFYWYRQILGQKVEFLVSFYNNEISEKSEIFDDQFSVERPDGSNFTLKIRSTKLEDSAMYFCASRRPGAFTDTQYFGPGTRLTVL.

The J gene is TRBJ1-5, the V gene TRBV28; a weak D match, TRBD1 (6 bases). V shed 4 bases and J shed 4 bases, with 14 bases lying between them. The germline gives CDR1 MDHEN, CDR2 SYDVKM. This CDR3 region has 15 residues. CDR3 coding DNA: TGTGCCAGCAGTTCAGTGACAGGCGCAAATCAGCCCCAGCATTTT. The encoded protein is CASSSVTGANQPQHF.

This chain links TRBV12-3 or TRBV12-4 with TRBJ2-2; 7 nucleotides agree with TRBD2. J was trimmed by 9 bases and V by 9 bases; bases with no gene match: 7. This CDR3 contains 12 residues. For the CDR3, the DNA is TGTGCCAGTAAGCGGGATACCCGGGAGCTGTTTTTT. As protein: CASKRDTRELFF.

The chain uses TRBV6-5 and TRBJ2-2, with D perhaps TRBD1 (5 bases). V was clipped by 5 bases and J by 6 bases, with 13 bases between them. This CDR3 region has 14 residues. Per the germline V gene, CDR1 is MNHEY and CDR2 is SVGAGI. DNA for the CDR3: TGTGCCAGCAGTAGGACAATGCAAGCCGGGGAGCTGTTTTTT. This codes for CASSRTMQAGELFF.

This rearrangement joins TRBV3-1 (or the pseudogene TRBV3-2) to TRBJ2-3; 10 bases agree with TRBD2. After removal of 4 bases from V and 3 bases from J, the junction contained 4 bases not matched to a gene. The germline V gene has CDR1 LGHDT and CDR2 YNNKEL (reference sequence). This CDR3 is built from 15 residues. The CDR3 DNA follows: TGTGCCAGCAGCCCACTAGCGGGATCAACAGATACGCAGTATTTT. It is translated as CASSPLAGSTDTQYF.

V usage is TRBV7-2 and J usage is TRBJ2-1; 8 bases agree with TRBD2. The germline V gene encodes CDR1 SGHTA and CDR2 FQGNSA. J was trimmed by 2 bases and V by 0 bases; bases with no gene match: 3. The CDR3 covers 16 residues. The CDR3 DNA reads as TGTGCCAGCAGCTTAGCCTTTAGCGGGGCCTACAATGAGCAGTTCTTC. It is translated as CASSLAFSGAYNEQFF. Combining the CDR3 with reference TRBV7-2 and TRBJ2-1 gives the whole variable domain GAGVSQSPSNKVTEKGKDVELRCDPISGHTALYWYRQSLGQGLEFLIYFQGNSAPDKSGLPSDRFSAERTGGSVSTLTIQRTQQEDSAVYLCASSLAFSGAYNEQFFGPGTRLTVL.

The V call is TRBV30, the J call TRBJ1-5, with D possibly being TRBD1 (5 bases). Germline CDR1 GTSNPN, CDR2 SVGIG (reference sequence). The CDR3 totals 14 residues. V shed 2 bases and J shed 7 bases, with 15 bases lying between them. DNA of the CDR3: TGTGCCTGGAGTAAGGTGCAGGGCGGCCAGCCCCAGCATTTT. Amino acids: CAWSKVQGGQPQHF.

The chain combines TRBV5-1 with TRBJ1-1; no clear D gene. Trimming shortened V by 4 bases and J by 6 bases, and 13 bases separated the two germline ends. The CDR3 runs 13 residues. Germline CDR1 SGHRS, CDR2 YFSETQ. The CDR3 nucleotides read TGCGCCAGCAGCCCGGATTGGGGAGCTGAAGCTTTCTTT. Its protein product is CASSPDWGAEAFF.

The chain joins TRBV7-3 to TRBJ2-1; 7 bases agree with TRBD1. There are 13 residues in the CDR3. V shed 5 bases and J 5 bases; nucleotides not matched to a gene: 3. CDR1 is SGHTA and CDR2 is FQGTGA in the germline V gene. The CDR3 here is CASSRDSDNEQFF. In DNA form, the CDR3 reads TGTGCCAGCAGCCGGGACAGTGACAATGAGCAGTTCTTC.

V is TRBV4-1 and J is TRBJ2-7, with TRBD1 matching 7 bases. There are 13 residues in the CDR3. Germline V CDR1 and CDR2: MGHRA, YSYEKL. Trimming took 4 bases from V and 5 from J; bases not matched to a gene: 5. This chain's CDR3 is CASSPLQGNEQYF. The CDR3 nucleotides read TGCGCCAGCAGCCCCTTACAGGGGAACGAGCAGTACTTC.

The sample holds one count of this clone. V usage is TRBV3-1 (or the pseudogene TRBV3-2) and J usage is TRBJ2-6; perhaps TRBD2 as D (6 bases). CDR1 and CDR2 (germline): LGHDT, YNNKEL (reference sequence). The ends were cut back, 4 bases at V and 1 base at J, with 8 bases in the middle. This CDR3 spans 15 amino acids. CDR3 protein: CASSPGGSGANVLTF. DNA of the CDR3: TGTGCCAGCAGCCCCGGGGGTTCTGGGGCCAACGTCCTGACTTTC.

The chain recombines TRBV7-8 with TRBJ2-7; 8 bases line up with TRBD2. Germline loops: CDR1 SGHVS, CDR2 FQNEAQ. With 6 bases clipped from V and 2 bases from J, the junction kept 6 bases outside the gene matches. The CDR3 contains 14 residues. The chain's CDR3 is CASSIAGTAYEQYF. CDR3 in DNA: TGTGCCAGCAGTATAGCGGGAACCGCCTACGAGCAGTACTTC. The complete variable domain, with remaining parts taken from reference TRBV7-8 and TRBJ2-7, reads GAGVSQSPRYKVAKRGQDVALRCDPISGHVSLFWYQQALGQGPEFLTYFQNEAQLDKSGLPSDRFFAERPEGSVSTLKIQRTQQEDSAVYLCASSIAGTAYEQYFGPGTRLTVT.

This rearrangement joins TRBV6-6 to TRBJ1-5; D not certain. CDR1 and CDR2 (germline): MNHNY, SVGAGI (reference sequence). This CDR3 has 16 amino acids. V gave up 4 bases and J gave up 4 bases, with 17 bases separating them. This CDR3 is CASSSLLGGRNQPQHF. As DNA, the CDR3 is TGTGCCAGCAGTTCGCTACTGGGAGGGCGGAATCAGCCCCAGCATTTT.

CDR3 coding DNA: TGTGCCAGCTCACGGACTAGCGGGCTCACAGATACGCAGTATTTT. Its protein is CASSRTSGLTDTQYF. The genes are TRBV18 and TRBJ2-3; 11 bases line up with TRBD2. J lost 2 bases, V lost 4 bases, and 2 bases had no gene match. The CDR3 totals 15 residues. Germline CDR1 KGHSH, CDR2 LQKENI.

This clone appeared once. The chain has TRBV25-1 and TRBJ1-1; D is undetermined. The ends were cut back, 1 base at V and 1 base at J, with 7 bases in the middle. CDR1 and CDR2 from the germline V gene are MGHDK and SYGVNS. This CDR3 is built from 14 residues. Here the CDR3 DNA reads TGTGCCAGCAGTGAATTGGCAGGGAACACTGAAGCTTTCTTT. Its protein product is CASSELAGNTEAFF.